This passage covers 6 T cell receptor beta chains from one sample sequenced in a study of T cells after yellow fever vaccination. TCRdb analysed the 5' RACE reads with MiXCR anew, one entry per CDR3 protein. The sample gives some 560,000 distinct CDR3 sequences, 15% to 20% of which show up once; around 15% is in the top ten. Source: PBMCs, taken 15 days after the yellow fever booster vaccination. The receptor source for this set is a young man who received the YFV17D yellow fever vaccine.

The table lists this clonotype with a few counts. The CDR3, as DNA: TGTGCCTCCCTAGCGGGACAGGGGGCTTCGGGAGAGCAGTACTTC. Translating it yields CASLAGQGASGEQYF. V and J are TRBV10-3 and TRBJ2-7, with TRBD1 identical over 12 bases. CDR1 is ENHRY, CDR2 SYGVKD, per germline. The CDR3 runs to 15 residues. J gave up 7 bases and V 11 bases, and 15 bases lay outside the gene matches.

V usage is TRBV10-3 and J usage is TRBJ2-2, with 13 nucleotides matching TRBD2. With V trimmed by 5 bases and J by 7 bases, 4 bases remained unmatched. The germline CDR1 and CDR2 sequences are ENHRY and SYGVKD. The CDR3 totals 15 residues. The CDR3 region is CAISLLAGGDGELFF. CDR3 nucleotide sequence: TGTGCCATCAGTCTACTAGCGGGAGGGGACGGGGAGCTGTTTTTT.

The rearrangement joins TRBV27 to TRBJ2-5; tentative D call: TRBD2 (6 bases). CDR3 length equals 13 residues. The germline gives CDR1 MNHEY, CDR2 SMNVEV (reference sequence). V lost 10 bases to trimming and J lost 0 bases, with 12 bases between them. The CDR3 sequence is CATAGSYQETQYF. The CDR3 DNA follows: TGTGCCACAGCGGGTTCGTACCAAGAGACCCAGTACTTC.

The genes are TRBV21-1 and TRBJ2-1; the table names TRBD2, a call not compared with the DNA. TRBV21-1 is reported as a pseudogene. The CDR3 covers 15 residues. In DNA form, the CDR3 reads TGTGCCAGCAGCAAAGACCCCGCGGAGTACAATGAGCAGTTCTTC. Translated, it gives CASSKDPAEYNEQFF.

The J gene is TRBJ2-7, the V gene TRBV5-1; possible D gene TRBD2, 5 bases. The CDR3 sequence is 13 residues long. Germline CDR1 SGHRS, CDR2 YFSETQ. Between the trimmed V and J ends, which lost 0 bases and 7 bases, there was a span of 11 bases. CDR3 DNA sequence: TGCGCCAGCAGCTTGGGAGGGTTCTTGGAGCAGTACTTC. As protein: CASSLGGFLEQYF.

This clonotype was observed a handful of times. The chain is built from TRBV5-1 and TRBJ2-1; D remains unclear. With 2 bases removed from V and 4 bases from J, the gap between germline ends came to 10 bases. The CDR3 contains 14 residues. The germline V gene encodes CDR1 SGHRS and CDR2 YFSETQ. CDR3 region: CASSFSSGYNEQFF. The CDR3 DNA reads as TGCGCCAGCAGCTTTAGCTCCGGATACAATGAGCAGTTCTTC. The full variable domain, its missing parts supplied by reference TRBV5-1 and TRBJ2-1, is KAGVTQTPRYLIKTRGQQVTLSCSPISGHRSVSWYQQTPGQGLQFLFEYFSETQRNKGNFPGRFSGRQFSNSRSEMNVSTLELGDSALYLCASSFSSGYNEQFFGPGTRLTVL.